Listed below are T cell receptor beta chains from one sample, sequenced in a study of blood T cell repertoires in COVID-19. The assay was immunoSEQ multiplex PCR, and TCRdb's table has in-frame clones only and misses some. The sample comprises approximately 220,000 clones, around nine tenths of which are singletons, and approximately 4.8% rests with the top ten. Input material: PBMCs or T cells enriched from blood (not recorded which). The receptors originated from a woman between 25 and 40 years old who had been exposed to COVID-19. The CDR3 runs from the conserved cysteine through the conserved F or W. The D gene is left open where the match is weak. Expanded clones are given a class, and other clones once, few, many or no size at all.

D gene,J gene,clone size,V gene,CDR3 DNA,CDR3 protein
-,TRBJ2-2,-,TRBV18,TGTGCCAGCTCACCACCGAGTCGGGGAGTATACGCCGGGGAGCTGTTTTTT,CASSPPSRGVYAGELFF
-,TRBJ2-1,-,TRBV19,TGTGCCAGTAGTATCGCCAGGGCCGTCAATGAGCAGTTCTTC,CASSIARAVNEQFF
TRBD2,TRBJ2-1,-,TRBV5-4,TGTGCCAGCAGCCCCCTAGCGGGGGGTTCACGTGAGCAGTTCTTC,CASSPLAGGSREQFF
-,TRBJ2-7,once,TRBV5-1,TGCGCCAGCAGCTTAAATGCGGGGGACAGGACCTACGAGCAGTACTTC,CASSLNAGDRTYEQYF
TRBD1,TRBJ1-6,-,TRBV25-1,TGTGCCAGCAGTGAATCTAGGACAGGCAATAATTCACCCCTCCACTTT,CASSESRTGNNSPLHF
TRBD1,TRBJ2-7,-,TRBV15,TGTGCCACCAGCAGAGATTTGACAGGGGACGAGCAGTACTTC,CATSRDLTGDEQYF
-,TRBJ2-2,-,TRBV19,TGTGCCAGTACCTCCCCTGACAGCGAGAACACCGGGGAGCTGTTTTTT,CASTSPDSENTGELFF
-,TRBJ1-5,few,TRBV29-1,TGCAGTGCTACATGGGGCAGCAATCAGCCCCAGCATTTT,CSATWGSNQPQHF
-,TRBJ2-1,-,TRBV13,TGTGCCAGCAGCAAGGACTACAGCTCCTACAATGAGCAGTTCTTC,CASSKDYSSYNEQFF
-,TRBJ1-2,-,TRBV3-1/TRBV3-2,TGTGCCAGCAGCCAAGTAAAATGGGGGGGCTATGGCTACACCTTC,CASSQVKWGGYGYTF
TRBD2,TRBJ2-1,-,TRBV2,TGTGCCAGCAGTGCGGGCGGGGGGGTTAATGAGCAGTTCTTC,CASSAGGGVNEQFF
-,TRBJ2-2,-,TRBV2,TGTGCCACCAGACCGGGAGGGGGCCGGACCGGGGAGCTGTTTTTT,CATRPGGGRTGELFF
TRBD2,TRBJ2-3,once,TRBV19,TGTGCCAGCACGGGGGGGGGCACAGATACGCAGTATTTT,CASTGGGTDTQYF
-,TRBJ1-4,-,TRBV6-5,TGTGCCACCCTCTATGAAAAACTGTTTTTT,CATLYEKLFF
-,TRBJ1-6,-,TRBV12-3/TRBV12-4,TGTGCCAGCAGACTCCTCCCGGGGCCCCTCCACTTT,CASRLLPGPLHF
TRBD1,TRBJ2-2,-,TRBV5-4,TGTGCCAGCAGCGGTAACAGGGGGTCGAACACCGGGGAGCTGTTTTTT,CASSGNRGSNTGELFF
-,TRBJ1-5,once,TRBV19,TGTGCCAGTAAGATGAGCCAGGGTCATCAGCCCCAGCATTTT,CASKMSQGHQPQHF
-,TRBJ2-2,-,TRBV7-8,TGTGCCAGCAGCTTAGCGAGAATACAGGGCTTGACCGGGGAGCTGTTTTTT,CASSLARIQGLTGELFF
-,TRBJ2-3,-,TRBV19,TGTGCCAGTAGGCGGGACGGGACTGATACGCAGTATTTT,CASRRDGTDTQYF
-,TRBJ1-5,-,TRBV4-2,TGTGCCAGCAGCCAAGAGGGGGGAAATAGCAATCAGCCCCAGCATTTT,CASSQEGGNSNQPQHF
TRBD1,TRBJ2-1,-,TRBV10-1,TGCGCCAGCAGCGCCGGGACAGGGTTCGATGAGCAGTTCTTC,CASSAGTGFDEQFF
TRBD2,TRBJ2-7,few,TRBV29-1,TGCAGCGCCGGGGAGGGAGGCGAGCAGTACTTC,CSAGEGGEQYF
TRBD2,TRBJ2-5,-,TRBV5-8,TGTGCCAGCAGCTTGGTGGGAGGGCGAGAGACCCAGTACTTC,CASSLVGGRETQYF
TRBD1,TRBJ1-2,-,TRBV24-1,TGTGCCACCAGTGATCCCGGGACAGGAGTCTATGGCTACACCTTC,CATSDPGTGVYGYTF
TRBD1,TRBJ2-7,-,TRBV10-3,TGTGCCATCAGGGGGGACAGCCACGAGCAGTACTTC,CAIRGDSHEQYF
-,TRBJ2-3,-,TRBV4-2,TGTGCCAGCAGCCAAGGGGGCCGGGCAAAACTCACAGATACGCAGTATTTT,CASSQGGRAKLTDTQYF
TRBD1,TRBJ2-2,-,TRBV19,TGTGCCAGTAGTATACTCGGACAGGGGGCTAACACCGGGGAGCTGTTTTTT,CASSILGQGANTGELFF
-,TRBJ2-5,once,TRBV14,TGTGCCAGCAGCCATGATATAACTGGGCTCGGAACCCAGTACTTC,CASSHDITGLGTQYF
TRBD2,TRBJ2-3,-,TRBV2,TGTGCCAGCAGGGCCTTAGCGGGGGGGCAAGCAGATACGCAGTATTTT,CASRALAGGQADTQYF
TRBD1,TRBJ1-1,-,TRBV5-1,TGCGCCAGCAGCTCCGGGACAGGGACGGGTACTGAAGCTTTCTTT,CASSSGTGTGTEAFF
-,TRBJ1-6,-,TRBV6-2/TRBV6-3,TGTGCCAGCAGTTACGAGGGGGGGTTTAATTCACCCCTCCACTTT,CASSYEGGFNSPLHF
TRBD2,TRBJ2-3,-,TRBV30,TGTGCCTGGAGTGTACGCGGGGGGAGCACAGATACGCAGTATTTT,CAWSVRGGSTDTQYF
TRBD2,TRBJ2-1,-,TRBV20-1,TGCAGTGCTAGTGTAGGCGGGGGGGCCAATGAGCAGTTCTTC,CSASVGGGANEQFF
TRBD2,TRBJ2-3,-,TRBV6-5,TGTGCCAGCACCCGGACTAGCGGGATCACAGATACGCAGTATTTT,CASTRTSGITDTQYF
-,TRBJ2-7,-,TRBV6-5,TGTGCCAGCAGTCCCCCGGGACAAACCTACTACGAGCAGTACTTC,CASSPPGQTYYEQYF
-,TRBJ2-7,-,TRBV10-2,TGCGCCAGCAGTGAGTTGCCGGACAGTCCTTACGAGCAGTACTTC,CASSELPDSPYEQYF
-,TRBJ2-1,-,TRBV19,TGTGCCAGTAGTATAGGCGGGGGAACAGGGTACAATGAGCAGTTCTTC,CASSIGGGTGYNEQFF
-,TRBJ2-1,-,TRBV19,TGTGCCAGTAGTCCGGTAAGCTCCTACAATGAGCAGTTCTTC,CASSPVSSYNEQFF
TRBD1,TRBJ1-1,-,TRBV5-1,TGCGCCAGCAGCTTGGTTAGCAGGGGGCGAACTGAAGCTTTCTTT,CASSLVSRGRTEAFF
TRBD1,TRBJ2-4,-,TRBV5-8,TGTGCCAGCAGCTGGGACCCGGGACAGGGGCCCCGAAACATTCAGTACTTC,CASSWDPGQGPRNIQYF
-,TRBJ1-4,-,TRBV5-1,TGCGCCAGCAGCTTGGTCGGAGCTAATGAAAAACTGTTTTTT,CASSLVGANEKLFF
-,TRBJ1-1,-,TRBV6-5,TGTGCCGCAATACTTAAGGGGTACACTGAAGCTTTCTTT,CAAILKGYTEAFF
TRBD1,TRBJ1-2,once,TRBV9,TGTGCCAGCAGCGTAAACAACTGGACAGGTTTGGGTCATGGCTACACCTTC,CASSVNNWTGLGHGYTF
-,TRBJ2-5,-,TRBV4-2,TGTGCCAGCAGCCAAGATTCCGGACAACCTCCGTTGGGGCCCCAGTACTTC,CASSQDSGQPPLGPQYF
TRBD1,TRBJ2-1,once,TRBV19,TGTGCCAGTAGTGCCTCACAGGGGGCAACGAATGAGCAGTTCTTC,CASSASQGATNEQFF
TRBD2,TRBJ2-1,-,TRBV23-1,TGCGCCAGCAGTCAACTGCCGGCGGGAGGTATCTACAATGAGCAGTTCTTC,CASSQLPAGGIYNEQFF
-,TRBJ2-5,-,TRBV11-2,TGTGCCAGCAGCTTAGGACAGAAAGAGACCCAGTACTTC,CASSLGQKETQYF
-,TRBJ2-5,-,TRBV5-4,TGTGCCAGCAGCGAAGCACAGGGAGGGTATGAGACCCAGTACTTC,CASSEAQGGYETQYF
TRBD1,TRBJ1-1,-,TRBV18,TGTGCCAGCTCACCGGGACAGGGGGCAGGGAAAACTGAAGCTTTCTTT,CASSPGQGAGKTEAFF
TRBD1,TRBJ2-2,few,TRBV18,TGTGCCAGCTCACCACTCTCAGCCGGGACAGAATATACCGGGGAGCTGTTTTTT,CASSPLSAGTEYTGELFF